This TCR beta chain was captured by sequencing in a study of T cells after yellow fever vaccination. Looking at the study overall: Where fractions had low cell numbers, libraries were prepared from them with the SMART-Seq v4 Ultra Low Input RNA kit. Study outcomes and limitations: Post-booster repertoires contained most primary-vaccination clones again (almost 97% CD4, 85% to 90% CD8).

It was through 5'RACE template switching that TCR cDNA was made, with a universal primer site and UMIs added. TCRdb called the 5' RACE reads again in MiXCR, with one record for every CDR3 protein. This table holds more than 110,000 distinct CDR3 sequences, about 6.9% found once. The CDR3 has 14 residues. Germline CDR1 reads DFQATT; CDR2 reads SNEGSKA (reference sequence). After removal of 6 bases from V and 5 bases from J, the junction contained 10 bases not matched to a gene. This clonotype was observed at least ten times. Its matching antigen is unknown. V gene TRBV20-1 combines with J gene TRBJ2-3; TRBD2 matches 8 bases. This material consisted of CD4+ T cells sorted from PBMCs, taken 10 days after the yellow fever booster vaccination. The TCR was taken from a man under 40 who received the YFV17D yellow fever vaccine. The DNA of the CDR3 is TGCAGTGCGGTGGACGGGAGGGCGAGAGATACGCAGTATTTT. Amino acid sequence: CSAVDGRARDTQYF.